The rows below give T cell receptor beta chains drawn from one sample of a study of T cell responses to AZD1222 COVID-19 vaccine. TCRdb keeps only in-frame clones here, not all; method: immunoSEQ multiplex PCR. The repertoire holds some 150,000 clones, with roughly 94% as singletons. The sample consisted of peripheral blood, taken on day 0 of AZD1222 vaccination. Receptors were obtained from an adult in good health. Both conserved end residues are part of each CDR3. The D gene is left open where the match is weak. Size tells how often a clone was seen (once, few, many) or the class of an expanded clone, and some rows leave it out.

j_call	clone_size	d_call	v_call	cdr3_nt	cdr3_aa
TRBJ2-3	few	.	TRBV15	TGTGCCACCAGCAGAGATCCTCGGCGGGACTTTGGCACAGATACGCAGTATTTT	CATSRDPRRDFGTDTQYF
TRBJ1-2	.	.	TRBV15	TGTGCCACCAGCAATGTGGAGGGATATGGCTACACCTTC	CATSNVEGYGYTF
TRBJ2-3	.	.	TRBV28	TGTGCCAGCGCACCTAAAGGGATGTCAGATACGCAGTATTTT	CASAPKGMSDTQYF
TRBJ1-1	.	.	TRBV4-1	TGCGCCAGCAGCCCGACAGGATTGAACACTGAAGCTTTCTTT	CASSPTGLNTEAFF
TRBJ1-4	.	.	TRBV12-3/TRBV12-4	TGTGCCAGCAGGCTGGCAGATAATGAAAAACTGTTTTTT	CASRLADNEKLFF
TRBJ2-1	once	.	TRBV10-3	TGTGCCATCAGTGGGACAGTGAACAATGAGCAGTTCTTC	CAISGTVNNEQFF
TRBJ1-2	.	.	TRBV9	TGTGCCAGCAGCCCGTCGGTGGGCGGGGGCCCTAACTATGGCTACACCTTC	CASSPSVGGGPNYGYTF
TRBJ1-5	.	.	TRBV6-1	TGTGCCAGCAGTGAAGCGGGGGGGTCTCTCGTGACCCAGCATTTT	CASSEAGGSLVTQHF
TRBJ1-2	.	TRBD1	TRBV30	TGTGCCTGGGGACAGGGGGCTGGTGGCTACACCTTC	CAWGQGAGGYTF
TRBJ1-1	.	.	TRBV19	TGTGCCAGTCAAAAAGGGGCGGCACAATATATGAACACTGAAGCTTTCTTT	CASQKGAAQYMNTEAFF
TRBJ1-2	.	TRBD1	TRBV27	TGTGCCAGCAGTTTAACCTCCGGGACAGGGAACTATGGCTACACCTTC	CASSLTSGTGNYGYTF
TRBJ1-5	.	TRBD1	TRBV15	TGTGCCACCAGCAGAGACCGGACAGGGATTAGCAATCAGCCCCAGCATTTT	CATSRDRTGISNQPQHF
TRBJ1-1	.	.	TRBV9	TGTGCCAGCAGCGTAGTGCTTGAGAACACTGAAGCTTTCTTT	CASSVVLENTEAFF
TRBJ1-1	.	.	TRBV5-1	TGCGCCAGCAGCGACCCCACAGGGAACACTGAAGCTTTCTTT	CASSDPTGNTEAFF